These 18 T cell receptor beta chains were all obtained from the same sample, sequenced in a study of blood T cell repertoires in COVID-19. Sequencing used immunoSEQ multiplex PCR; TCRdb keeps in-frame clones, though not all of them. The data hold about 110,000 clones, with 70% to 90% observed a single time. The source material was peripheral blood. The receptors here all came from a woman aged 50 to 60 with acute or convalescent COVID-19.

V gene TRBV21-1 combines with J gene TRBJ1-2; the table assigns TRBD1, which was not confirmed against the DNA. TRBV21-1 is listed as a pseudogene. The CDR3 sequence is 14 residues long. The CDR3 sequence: CASSKTDRASGYTF. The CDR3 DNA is TGTGCCAGCAGCAAGACGGACAGGGCGAGTGGCTACACCTTC.

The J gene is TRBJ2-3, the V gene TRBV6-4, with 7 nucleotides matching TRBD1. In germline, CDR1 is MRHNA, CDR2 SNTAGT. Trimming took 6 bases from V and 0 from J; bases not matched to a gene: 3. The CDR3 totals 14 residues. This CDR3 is CASSRDRSTDTQYF. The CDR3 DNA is TGTGCCAGCAGCCGGGACAGAAGCACAGATACGCAGTATTTT.

DNA of the CDR3: TGTGCCTGGAGTGTATGGGAGGTACCGAACTATGGCTACACCTTC. Protein: CAWSVWEVPNYGYTF. V and J are TRBV30 and TRBJ1-2; D gene ambiguous. The CDR3 is made up of 15 amino acids. V lost 0 bases and J lost 2, with 13 bases in between. Germline V gives CDR1 GTSNPN, CDR2 SVGIG (reference sequence).

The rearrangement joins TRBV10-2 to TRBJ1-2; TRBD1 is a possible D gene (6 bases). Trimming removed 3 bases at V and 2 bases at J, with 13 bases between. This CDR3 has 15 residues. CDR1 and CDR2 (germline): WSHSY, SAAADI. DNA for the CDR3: TGCGCCAGCAGTGATGGGGGCCGATCCAACTATGGCTACACCTTC. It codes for CASSDGGRSNYGYTF.

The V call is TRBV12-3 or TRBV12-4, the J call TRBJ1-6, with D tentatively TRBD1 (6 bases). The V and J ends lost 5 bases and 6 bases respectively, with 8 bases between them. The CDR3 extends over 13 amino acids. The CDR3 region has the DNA TGTGCCAGCAGTAGGACAGTTAATTCACCCCTCCACTTT. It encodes CASSRTVNSPLHF.

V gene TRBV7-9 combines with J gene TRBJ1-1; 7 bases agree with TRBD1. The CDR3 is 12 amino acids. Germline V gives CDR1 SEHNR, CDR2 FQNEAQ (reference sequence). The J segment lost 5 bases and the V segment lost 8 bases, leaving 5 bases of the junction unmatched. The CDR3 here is CASSQGETEAFF. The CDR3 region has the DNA TGTGCCAGCTCCCAGGGGGAAACTGAAGCTTTCTTT.

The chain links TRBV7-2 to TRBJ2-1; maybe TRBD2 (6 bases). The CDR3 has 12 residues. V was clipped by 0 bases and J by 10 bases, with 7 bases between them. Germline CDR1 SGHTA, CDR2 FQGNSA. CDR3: CASSLALAEQFF. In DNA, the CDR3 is TGTGCCAGCAGCTTAGCCCTAGCGGAGCAGTTCTTC.

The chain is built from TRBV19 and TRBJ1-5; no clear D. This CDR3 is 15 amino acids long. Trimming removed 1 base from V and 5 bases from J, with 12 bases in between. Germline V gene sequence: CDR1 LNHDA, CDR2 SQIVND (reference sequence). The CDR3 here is CASSIGRGGYQPQHF. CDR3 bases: TGTGCCAGTAGTATAGGACGGGGTGGCTATCAGCCCCAGCATTTT.

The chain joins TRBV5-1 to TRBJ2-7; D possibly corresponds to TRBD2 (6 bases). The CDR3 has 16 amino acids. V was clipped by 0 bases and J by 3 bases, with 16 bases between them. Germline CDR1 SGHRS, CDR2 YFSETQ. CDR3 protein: CASSLVGDLGGYEQYF. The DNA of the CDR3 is TGCGCCAGCAGCTTGGTTGGGGACCTCGGGGGCTACGAGCAGTACTTC. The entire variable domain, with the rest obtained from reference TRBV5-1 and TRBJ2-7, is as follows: KAGVTQTPRYLIKTRGQQVTLSCSPISGHRSVSWYQQTPGQGLQFLFEYFSETQRNKGNFPGRFSGRQFSNSRSEMNVSTLELGDSALYLCASSLVGDLGGYEQYFGPGTRLTVT.

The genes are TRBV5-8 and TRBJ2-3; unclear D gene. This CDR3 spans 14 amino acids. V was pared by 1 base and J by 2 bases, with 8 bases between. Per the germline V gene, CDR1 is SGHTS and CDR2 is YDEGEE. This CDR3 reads CASSLMAATDTQYF. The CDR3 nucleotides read TGTGCCAGCAGCTTGATGGCGGCCACAGATACGCAGTATTTT.

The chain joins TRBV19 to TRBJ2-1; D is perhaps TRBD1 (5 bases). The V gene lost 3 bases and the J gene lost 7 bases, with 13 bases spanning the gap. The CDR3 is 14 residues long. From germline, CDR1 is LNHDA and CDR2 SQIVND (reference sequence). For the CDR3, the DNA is TGTGCCAGTAGTATGAGAGGTAGGGGTAATGAGCAGTTCTTC. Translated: CASSMRGRGNEQFF.

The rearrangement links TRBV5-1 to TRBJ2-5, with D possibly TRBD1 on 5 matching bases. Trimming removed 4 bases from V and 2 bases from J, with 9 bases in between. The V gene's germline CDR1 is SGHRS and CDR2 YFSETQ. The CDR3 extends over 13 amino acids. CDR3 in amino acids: CASSGASQETQYF. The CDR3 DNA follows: TGCGCCAGCAGCGGGGCCAGTCAAGAGACCCAGTACTTC.

CDR3 DNA: TGCGCCAGCAGCCCAAACAGGGGAAATGAAAAACTGTTTTTT. Its protein is CASSPNRGNEKLFF. This sequence joins TRBV5-1 and TRBJ1-4, with 7 bases aligning to TRBD1. Germline assignment: CDR1 SGHRS and CDR2 YFSETQ. The CDR3 totals 14 residues. With 4 bases clipped from V and 5 bases from J, the junction kept 5 bases outside the gene matches.

The chain's CDR3 is CASSFSPWTADTQYF. In DNA, the CDR3 is TGTGCCAGTAGTTTTTCTCCCTGGACAGCAGATACGCAGTATTTT. The gene calls are TRBV19 and TRBJ2-3, with D maybe TRBD1 (6 bases). Trimming pared 5 bases from V and 4 bases from J, leaving 16 bases between. CDR3 length: 15 amino acids. In germline, CDR1 is LNHDA, CDR2 SQIVND (reference sequence). Complete variable domain (other parts from reference TRBV19 and TRBJ2-3): DGGITQSPKYLFRKEGQNVTLSCEQNLNHDAMYWYRQDPGQGLRLIYYSQIVNDFQKGDIAEGYSVSREKKESFPLTVTSAQKNPTAFYLCASSFSPWTADTQYFGPGTRLTVL.

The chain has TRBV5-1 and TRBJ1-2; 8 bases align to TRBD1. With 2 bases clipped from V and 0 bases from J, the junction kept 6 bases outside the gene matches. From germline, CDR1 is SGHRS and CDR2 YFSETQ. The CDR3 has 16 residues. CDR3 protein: CASSFGQGYPNYGYTF. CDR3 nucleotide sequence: TGCGCCAGCAGCTTCGGACAGGGATACCCTAACTATGGCTACACCTTC.

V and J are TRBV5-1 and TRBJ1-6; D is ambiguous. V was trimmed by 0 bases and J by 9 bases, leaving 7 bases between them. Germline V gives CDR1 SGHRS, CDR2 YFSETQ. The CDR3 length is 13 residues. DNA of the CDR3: TGCGCCAGCAGCTTGGAGCCGGGTTCACCCCTCCACTTT. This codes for CASSLEPGSPLHF.

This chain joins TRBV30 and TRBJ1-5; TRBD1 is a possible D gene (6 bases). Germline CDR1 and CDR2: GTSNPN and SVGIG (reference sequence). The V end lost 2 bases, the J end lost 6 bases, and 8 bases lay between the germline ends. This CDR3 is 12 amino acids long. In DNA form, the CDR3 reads TGTGCCTGGAGTCAAGGGGGTCAGCCCCAGCATTTT. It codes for CAWSQGGQPQHF.

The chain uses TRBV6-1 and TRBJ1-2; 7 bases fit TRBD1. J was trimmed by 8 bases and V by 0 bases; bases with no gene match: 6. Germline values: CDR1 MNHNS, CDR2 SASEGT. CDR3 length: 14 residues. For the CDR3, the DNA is TGTGCCAGCAGTGAAGCATACAGGGGTCAGGGCTACACCTTC. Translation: CASSEAYRGQGYTF.